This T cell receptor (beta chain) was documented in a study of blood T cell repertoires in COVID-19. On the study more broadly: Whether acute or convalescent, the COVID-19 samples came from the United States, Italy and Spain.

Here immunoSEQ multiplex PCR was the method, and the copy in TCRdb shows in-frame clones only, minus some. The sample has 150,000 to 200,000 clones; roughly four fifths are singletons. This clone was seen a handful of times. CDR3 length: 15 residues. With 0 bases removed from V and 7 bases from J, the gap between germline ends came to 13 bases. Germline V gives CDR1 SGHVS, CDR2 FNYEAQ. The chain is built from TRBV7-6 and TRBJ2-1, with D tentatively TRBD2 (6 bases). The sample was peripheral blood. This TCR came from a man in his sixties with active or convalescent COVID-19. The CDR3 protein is CASSLAGRVQNEQFF. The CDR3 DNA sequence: TGTGCCAGCAGCTTAGCCGGGAGAGTACAGAATGAGCAGTTCTTC.